Listed here are 5 T cell receptor beta chains from one sample, sequenced in a study of blood T cell repertoires in COVID-19. Repertoires were generated with immunoSEQ multiplex PCR, while TCRdb's copy carries only in-frame clones and drops some. The table has about 180,000 clones, around 85% seen once. The sample taken for sequencing was peripheral blood. These receptors all come from a man between 65 and 85 years old with active or convalescent COVID-19.

The rearrangement uses TRBV5-8 and TRBJ2-5, with 7 bases identical to TRBD1. This CDR3 is 14 amino acids long. Per the germline V gene, CDR1 is SGHTS and CDR2 is YDEGEE. The V segment lost 5 bases and the J segment 1 base; nucleotides outside the gene matches: 5. The chain's CDR3 is CASSPRTGQETQYF. CDR3 nucleotides: TGTGCCAGCAGTCCAAGGACAGGCCAAGAGACCCAGTACTTC.

This chain uses TRBV15 with TRBJ2-3; D may be TRBD1 (5 bases). V was cut by 0 bases and J by 0 bases, with 10 bases left in between. This CDR3 spans 16 amino acids. Germline V gives CDR1 LNHNV, CDR2 YYDKDF (reference sequence). CDR3 DNA: TGTGCCACCAGCAGAGAATGGGGCCTGAGCACAGATACGCAGTATTTT. This gives the protein CATSREWGLSTDTQYF.

The gene calls are TRBV3-1 (or the pseudogene TRBV3-2) and TRBJ2-5, with D tentatively TRBD2 (6 bases). V was trimmed by 4 bases and J by 4 bases, leaving 19 bases between them. This CDR3 is 16 amino acids long. Per the germline V gene, CDR1 is LGHDT and CDR2 is YNNKEL (reference sequence). Here the CDR3 DNA reads TGTGCCAGCAGCCGGGAGGCAATCGGGTCAAGAGAGACCCAGTACTTC. Its protein is CASSREAIGSRETQYF.

The genes are TRBV10-3 and TRBJ2-3; D might be TRBD2 (5 bases). The CDR3 extends over 15 amino acids. V lost 2 bases to trimming and J lost 0 bases, with 9 bases between them. The germline V gene encodes CDR1 ENHRY and CDR2 SYGVKD. Written as DNA, the CDR3 is TGTGCCATCAGTGAGGAGGGAGCCAGCACAGATACGCAGTATTTT. Amino acid sequence: CAISEEGASTDTQYF.

The rearrangement joins TRBV10-3 to TRBJ2-1; the match to TRBD2 covers 7 bases. The germline gives CDR1 ENHRY, CDR2 SYGVKD. The CDR3 has 17 residues. With 5 bases clipped from V and 7 bases from J, the junction kept 17 bases outside the gene matches. CDR3 bases: TGTGCCATCAGTCCGTCGTCCTCGAGGGAGGGCCTGAATGAGCAGTTCTTC. Translating gives CAISPSSSREGLNEQFF.